Listed here are 29 T cell receptor beta chains from one sample, sequenced in a study of post-analysis software for immune sequencing data. The antigens these receptors bind are not known. General observations from the study: Controls showed lower frequencies than patients for roughly five TRBV segments, and TRBV5-6, TRBV5-1 and TRBV20-1 were among these.

Unique molecular identifiers were carried by the TCR beta cDNA libraries. Via MiXCR, TCRdb re-called the PCR reads, giving one row per CDR3 protein. The table records hundreds of thousands of distinct CDR3 sequences, roughly 27% of them present only once. The sample taken for sequencing was blood. These TCRs come from a girl aged 10-17 years with multiple sclerosis.

This clonotype occurred once. A read error may explain this, as a much larger clone is one base away. V usage is TRBV6-5 and J usage is TRBJ1-2; D call uncertain. Germline CDR1 MNHEY, CDR2 SVGAGI. CDR3 length: 12 amino acids. Here the CDR3 DNA reads TGTGCCGGCAGTTACGAGGGTACAGGCTACACCTTC. Its translation is CAGSYEGTGYTF.

This clonotype has just a few counts. J is TRBJ1-2 and V is TRBV27; D uncertain. CDR1 MNHEY and CDR2 SMNVEV come from the germline V gene (reference sequence). This CDR3 is built from 13 residues. The V gene lost 3 bases and the J gene lost 8 bases, with 13 bases spanning the gap. The CDR3 sequence is CASSLRGGLGYTF. DNA of the CDR3: TGTGCCAGCAGTTTGCGGGGAGGGCTCGGCTACACCTTC.

This clonotype was detected only a few times. The rearrangement joins TRBV5-1 to TRBJ2-1, with 15 bases matching TRBD2. Germline assignment: CDR1 SGHRS and CDR2 YFSETQ. The CDR3 is made up of 17 amino acids. J lost 6 bases, V lost 4 bases, and 8 bases had no gene match. CDR3 in amino acids: CASSAGLAGGLGNEQFF. CDR3 nucleotide sequence: TGCGCCAGCAGCGCGGGACTAGCGGGAGGCTTAGGCAATGAGCAGTTCTTC.

About this clonotype: At one end, the junction sequence differs from germline, possibly due to a read error. The chain joins TRBV5-1 to TRBJ1-1; TRBD1 matches at 9 bases. The V gene's germline CDR1 is SGHRS and CDR2 YFSETQ. This CDR3 is 16 amino acids long. The CDR3 DNA follows: TGCGCCAGCAGCCCGACGGGACAGGGTTCGAACACTGAAACTTTCTTT. This encodes CASSPTGQGSNTETFF.

This clonotype was recorded only once. Its ends do not fully match the called genes, so a read error is possible. J is TRBJ2-4 and V is TRBV5-6, with D tentatively TRBD1 (6 bases). CDR3 length: 14 amino acids. Germline V gene lookup returns CDR1 SGHDT and CDR2 YYEEEE. CDR3 region: CAGSFTQGGDIQYF. The CDR3 DNA follows: TGTGCCGGCAGCTTCACACAGGGTGGGGACATTCAGTACTTC.

The CDR3: CAIRDMRGGETQYF. The DNA of the CDR3 is TGTGCCATCAGGGACATGAGGGGAGGGGAGACCCAGTACTTC. This chain connects TRBV10-3 to TRBJ2-7, with 7 bases lining up with TRBD2. The better agreement between TRBJ2-5 and the DNA end casts doubt on the J call. Germline V gene data show CDR1 as ENHRY and CDR2 as SYGVKD. There are 14 residues in the CDR3.

The rearrangement uses TRBV7-2 and TRBJ2-5, with 10 bases aligning to TRBD2. Unmatched junction bases numbered 14, after V lost 5 bases and J lost 11 bases. From germline, CDR1 is SGHTA and CDR2 FQGNSA. The CDR3 runs to 15 residues. The CDR3: CASSPTSGTFNEQYF. CDR3 in DNA: TGTGCCAGCAGCCCAACTAGCGGGACGTTCAATGAGCAGTACTTC. Using reference TRBV7-2 and TRBJ2-5 for the parts outside the CDR3, the full variable domain is GAGVSQSPSNKVTEKGKDVELRCDPISGHTALYWYRQSLGQGLEFLIYFQGNSAPDKSGLPSDRFSAERTGGSVSTLTIQRTQQEDSAVYLCASSPTSGTFNEQYFGPGTRLLVL.

This chain uses TRBV12-3 or TRBV12-4 with TRBJ2-5; 7 bases map to TRBD1. V was pared by 5 bases and J by 5 bases, with 20 bases of the junction left unmatched. This CDR3 is 18 amino acids long. The CDR3: CASSPIDPTGQEAETQYF. In nucleotides, the CDR3 is TGTGCCAGCAGTCCCATCGACCCGACAGGACAGGAGGCGGAGACCCAGTACTTC.

This clonotype has just a few counts. The V and J genes are TRBV7-2 and TRBJ2-7; 8 bases align to TRBD2. Trimming at V came to 3 bases and at J to 0 bases, leaving 4 bases not matched to a gene. This CDR3 is built from 15 residues. The germline V gene encodes CDR1 SGHTA and CDR2 FQGNSA. The CDR3 loop reads CASSFGGGSSYEQYF. CDR3 coding DNA: TGTGCCAGCAGCTTCGGCGGGGGGAGCTCCTACGAGCAGTACTTC.

The sample holds a few counts of this clonotype. This CDR3 reads CASSLHPGGPGSKNIQYF. Here the CDR3 DNA reads TGTGCCAGCAGCTTACACCCGGGGGGACCGGGTTCCAAAAACATTCAGTACTTC. The genes are TRBV7-8 and TRBJ2-4; 7 positions match TRBD2. The CDR3 has 18 amino acids. Germline values: CDR1 SGHVS, CDR2 FQNEAQ. Unmatched junction bases numbered 12, after V lost 2 bases and J lost 2 bases.

This clonotype has only a few counts. The chain recombines TRBV29-1 with TRBJ1-5; D is possibly TRBD1 (5 bases). Germline V lookup: CDR1 SQVTM, CDR2 ANQGSEA. The CDR3 consists of 13 residues. Between the trimmed V and J ends, which lost 7 bases and 2 bases, there was a span of 12 bases. The CDR3 sequence: CSAQGLGNQPQHF. The CDR3 DNA reads TGCAGCGCCCAGGGTCTCGGCAATCAGCCCCAGCATTTT. The full variable domain, rest sourced from reference TRBV29-1 and TRBJ1-5, is SAVISQKPSRDICQRGTSLTIQCQVDSQVTMMFWYRQQPGQSLTLIATANQGSEATYESGFVIDKFPISRPNLTFSTLTVSNMSPEDSSIYLCSAQGLGNQPQHFGDGTRLSIL.

J is TRBJ2-1 and V is TRBV18, with D possibly matching TRBD1 (5 bases). V lost 2 bases to trimming and J lost 2 bases, with 10 bases between them. This CDR3 comprises 15 residues. Germline V lookup: CDR1 KGHSH, CDR2 LQKENI. The chain's CDR3 is CASSPTAGTYNEQFF. CDR3 DNA: TGTGCCAGCTCACCAACGGCAGGGACCTACAATGAGCAGTTCTTC.

The chain employs TRBV7-2 and TRBJ1-5; a possible D gene is TRBD1 (5 bases). This CDR3 comprises 13 residues. V gave up 7 bases and J gave up 7 bases, with 14 bases separating them. Germline V lookup: CDR1 SGHTA, CDR2 FQGNSA. The DNA of the CDR3 is TGTGCCAGCACACTTGGGACGGGCCAGCCCCAGCATTTT. As protein: CASTLGTGQPQHF.

This clonotype occurred a few times. Compared with germline, one end of the junction differs, possibly owing to a read error. The chain has TRBV9 and TRBJ2-5; a possible D gene is TRBD1 (6 bases). Germline lookup yields CDR1 SGDLS and CDR2 YYNGEE. The CDR3 length is 15 residues. Here the CDR3 DNA reads TGTGCCGGCAGCGTTGGAGGACAGATCCAAGAGACCCAGTACTTC. It is translated as CAGSVGGQIQETQYF.

This clonotype was observed a few times. This chain uses TRBV28 with TRBJ2-7; D possibly uses TRBD1 or TRBD2 (7 bases each). From germline, CDR1 is MDHEN and CDR2 SYDVKM. CDR3 size: 15 residues. The V end lost 3 bases, the J end lost 2 bases, and 14 bases lay between the germline ends. The CDR3 nucleotides read TGTGCCAGCAGTTTCTTCCAGGGGGGGGCCTACGAGCAGTACTTC. As protein: CASSFFQGGAYEQYF.

The CDR3 DNA sequence: TGCGCCAGCAGCCAAGACCTAGGGGGGGCGCAGCCCCAGCATTTT. Translated, it gives CASSQDLGGAQPQHF. This chain links TRBV4-1 with TRBJ1-5; TRBD1 is a possible D gene (6 bases). The germline CDR1 and CDR2 sequences are MGHRA and YSYEKL. Trimming cost V 0 bases and J 7 bases, with 13 bases left between them. The CDR3 runs to 15 residues.

The chain couples TRBV5-1 to TRBJ1-1; 8 nucleotides align to TRBD1. The junction had 3 bases not matched to a gene; V was cut back by 4 bases and J by 1 base. This CDR3 contains 14 residues. Germline CDR1 SGHRS, CDR2 YFSETQ. CDR3 DNA sequence: TGCGCCAGCAGCACGGGACAGGCGAACACTGAAGCTTTCTTT. Amino acid sequence: CASSTGQANTEAFF.

Concerning this clonotype: One end of the junction is discordant with germline, which a read error may explain. V and J are TRBV2 and TRBJ2-3, with D possibly matching TRBD1 (5 bases). Germline V gene sequence: CDR1 SNHLY, CDR2 FYNNEI. This CDR3 region has 16 residues. The CDR3 region is CGSSRQSHTRTDTQYF. CDR3 bases: TGTGGCAGCAGTCGACAGTCCCACACCCGGACAGATACGCAGTATTTT.

The rearrangement joins TRBV20-1 to TRBJ1-2; D unclear. This CDR3 spans 14 amino acids. Per the germline V gene, CDR1 is DFQATT and CDR2 is SNEGSKA (reference sequence). Trimming left V 3 bases short and J 5 bases short, with 16 bases between. DNA for the CDR3: TGCAGTGCTAGTCTCCCCATCCGTGGGTATGGCTACACCTTC. Translated, it gives CSASLPIRGYGYTF.

The gene calls are TRBV7-2 and TRBJ1-1; the D is unclear. Germline V gene data show CDR1 as SGHTA and CDR2 as FQGNSA. The V end was cut by 4 bases, the J end by 4 bases, with 16 bases between. The CDR3 runs to 15 residues. The CDR3 loop reads CASSSNGRVGTEAFF. The CDR3, as DNA: TGTGCCAGCAGCTCTAATGGAAGGGTTGGCACTGAAGCTTTCTTT.

This clonotype was counted once. One junction end disagrees with the germline gene, perhaps due to a read error. The chain combines TRBV7-9 with TRBJ2-3; TRBD2 aligns across 11 bases. Germline CDR1 SEHNR, CDR2 FQNEAQ (reference sequence). There are 18 residues in the CDR3. The CDR3 DNA follows: TGTGCCAACAGCTTACAGTTGACTAGCGGGATTAGGGCAGATACGCAGTATTTT. Its translation is CANSLQLTSGIRADTQYF.

The rearrangement joins TRBV6-6 to TRBJ2-3; D unresolved. Germline V gene data show CDR1 as MNHNY and CDR2 as SVGAGI (reference sequence). This CDR3 comprises 16 residues. The V end lost 0 bases, the J end lost 4 bases, and 14 bases lay between the germline ends. Written as DNA, the CDR3 is TGTGCCAGCAGTTACTCGACGTCATACCCCCCAGATACGCAGTATTTT. As protein: CASSYSTSYPPDTQYF.

This clonotype was seen at least ten times. The gene calls are TRBV12-3 or TRBV12-4 and TRBJ1-2, with TRBD1 identical over 8 bases. Losses at the gene ends were 3 bases for V and 6 bases for J; bases not matched to a gene: 3. CDR3 length: 13 amino acids. As DNA, the CDR3 is TGTGCCAGCAGTTTGGACAGGGTGGATGGCTACACCTTC. Translation gives CASSLDRVDGYTF.

The gene calls are TRBV7-9 and TRBJ1-2; D is ambiguous. V lost 1 base and J lost 8, with 11 bases in between. Germline V gene sequence: CDR1 SEHNR, CDR2 FQNEAQ (reference sequence). This CDR3 region has 13 residues. The CDR3 protein is CASSLGMDRGYTF. CDR3 sequence (DNA): TGTGCCAGCAGCTTAGGTATGGATCGCGGCTACACCTTC.

This chain uses TRBV20-1 with TRBJ2-1, with 14 bases matching TRBD2. V shed 7 bases, J shed 8 bases, and the junction held 13 bases outside the gene matches. The CDR3 runs 16 residues. In germline, CDR1 is DFQATT, CDR2 SNEGSKA (reference sequence). CDR3 sequence reads: CSGIPGLAGDGDEQFF. Written as DNA, the CDR3 is TGCAGTGGCATACCGGGACTAGCGGGAGATGGCGATGAGCAGTTCTTC.

A few counts support this clonotype. V is TRBV12-3 or TRBV12-4 and J is TRBJ2-1; possible D gene TRBD2, 6 bases. Trimming left V 3 bases short and J 0 bases short, with 12 bases between. CDR3 length: 16 amino acids. The CDR3 DNA reads TGTGCCAGCAGTTTGGGACTCTCGAGCTCCTACAATGAGCAGTTCTTC. Protein sequence: CASSLGLSSSYNEQFF.

This chain joins TRBV19 and TRBJ1-5; D is undetermined. Trimming took 2 bases from V and 2 from J, leaving 10 bases between them. The CDR3 has 15 residues. Germline V CDR1 and CDR2: LNHDA, SQIVND (reference sequence). In nucleotides, the CDR3 is TGTGCCAGTAGTATATTACCCAGAGGCAATCAGCCCCAGCATTTT. Translation gives CASSILPRGNQPQHF.

The CDR3 nucleotides read TGTGCCAGCAGCCAAAACCGGGCAGGGAGAGAGACCCAGTACTTC. Amino acid sequence: CASSQNRAGRETQYF. V is TRBV6-1 and J is TRBJ2-5, with D perhaps being TRBD1 or TRBD2 (5 bases each). This CDR3 has 15 amino acids. V dropped 6 bases and J dropped 4 bases, with 18 bases sitting between them. Germline V CDR1 and CDR2: MNHNS, SASEGT.

On this clonotype itself: A junction boundary mismatches the germline segment, possibly from a read error. V gene TRBV29-1 combines with J gene TRBJ1-2; D is uncertain. The germline CDR1 and CDR2 sequences are SQVTM and ANQGSEA. The CDR3 sequence is 14 residues long. The CDR3 loop is CSVDYPERNYDYTF. The CDR3 DNA reads as TGCAGCGTTGATTACCCTGAACGGAACTATGACTACACCTTC. Full variable domain (missing parts from reference TRBV29-1 and TRBJ1-2): SAVISQKPSRDICQRGTSLTIQCQVDSQVTMMFWYRQQPGQSLTLIATANQGSEATYESGFVIDKFPISRPNLTFSTLTVSNMSPEDSSIYLCSVDYPERNYDYTFGSGTRLTVV.